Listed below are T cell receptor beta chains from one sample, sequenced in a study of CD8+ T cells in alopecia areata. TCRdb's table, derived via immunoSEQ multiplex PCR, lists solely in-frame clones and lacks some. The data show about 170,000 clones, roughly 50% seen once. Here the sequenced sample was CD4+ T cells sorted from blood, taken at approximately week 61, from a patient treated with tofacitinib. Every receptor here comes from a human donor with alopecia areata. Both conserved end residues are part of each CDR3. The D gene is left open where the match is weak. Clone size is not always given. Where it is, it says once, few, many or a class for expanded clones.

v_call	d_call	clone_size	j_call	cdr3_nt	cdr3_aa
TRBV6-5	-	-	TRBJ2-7	TGTGCCAGCAGTTACTCGAGCGGGCCCAACGAGCAGTACTTC	CASSYSSGPNEQYF
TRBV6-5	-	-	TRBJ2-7	TGTGCCAGCAGTTACAGTGCGGGGGCCTTTCCCTACGAGCAGTACTTC	CASSYSAGAFPYEQYF
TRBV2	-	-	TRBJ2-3	TGTGCCAGCAGTGCGGGGGCAGGAGATACGCAGTATTTT	CASSAGAGDTQYF
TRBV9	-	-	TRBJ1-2	TGTGCCAGCAGCGTCGCGGCAGGGAGGGCCACTAACTATGGCTACACCTTC	CASSVAAGRATNYGYTF
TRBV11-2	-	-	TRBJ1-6	TGTGCCAGCAGCTTAGAGGCAGCGCCGAGCTCCTATAATTCACCCCTCCACTTT	CASSLEAAPSSYNSPLHF
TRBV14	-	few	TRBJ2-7	TGTGCCAGCAGCCAAGAGAGGGGCTGGGGGCATTACGAGCAGTACTTC	CASSQERGWGHYEQYF
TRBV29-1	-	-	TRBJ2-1	TGCAGCGTTCAGGACAATGAGCAGTTCTTC	CSVQDNEQFF
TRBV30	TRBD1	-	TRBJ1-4	TGTGCCTGGAGTCCGACAGGGGGTGAAAAACTGTTTTTT	CAWSPTGGEKLFF
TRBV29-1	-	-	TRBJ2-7	TGCAGCGTTGGGGACCAGGCGGGTACCTACGAGCAGTACTTC	CSVGDQAGTYEQYF
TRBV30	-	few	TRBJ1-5	TGTGCCTGGAGTGTCGGGCATCGAACCGGATCACAGCAACGAGGTCAGCCCCAGCATTTT	CAWSVGHRTGSQQRGQPQHF
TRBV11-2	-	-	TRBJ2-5	TGTGCCAGCAGCTTAGTGCGGGACTCCCCGTCGACCCAGTACTTC	CASSLVRDSPSTQYF
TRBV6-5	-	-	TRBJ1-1	TGTGCCAGCAGTTCACGGGGTCTGAACACTGAAGCTTTCTTT	CASSSRGLNTEAFF
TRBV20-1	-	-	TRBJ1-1	TGCAGTGCTAGGCCCGGGTCCGAAGCTTTCTTT	CSARPGSEAFF
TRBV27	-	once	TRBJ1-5	TGTGCCAGCAGTGGTGGGTTCTATAGCAATCAGCCCCAGCATTTT	CASSGGFYSNQPQHF
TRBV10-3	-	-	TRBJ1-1	TGTGCCATCAGTGATTTCACAGAGAACACTGAAGCTTTCTTT	CAISDFTENTEAFF
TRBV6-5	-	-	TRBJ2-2	TGTGCCAGCAGTCAAATGAACACCGGGGAGCTGTTTTTT	CASSQMNTGELFF
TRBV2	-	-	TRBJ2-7	TGTGCCAGTGAGGCAGGGACTCTACGGTACTTC	CASEAGTLRYF
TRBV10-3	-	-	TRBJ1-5	TGTGCCATCAGCGACCGCAGCTATAGCAATCAGCCCCAGCATTTT	CAISDRSYSNQPQHF
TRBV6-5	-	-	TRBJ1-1	TGTGCCAGCAGTTCCCCCTTCGGACAGTTGAACACTGAAGCTTTCTTT	CASSSPFGQLNTEAFF
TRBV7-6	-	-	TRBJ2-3	TGTGCCAGCAGCTCCCTCTTTGGGTCAGATACGCAGTATTTT	CASSSLFGSDTQYF
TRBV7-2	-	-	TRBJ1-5	TGTGCCAGCAGCTTTGGCGCAGGGCTAAGCAATCAGCCCCAGCATTTT	CASSFGAGLSNQPQHF
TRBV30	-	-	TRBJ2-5	TGTGCCTGGAAACCAGATCTCTTGTACCAAGAGACCCAGTACTTC	CAWKPDLLYQETQYF
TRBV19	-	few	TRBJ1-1	TGTGCAACTCGACGGGGGGAAGGAGTCACTGAAGCTTTCTTT	CATRRGEGVTEAFF
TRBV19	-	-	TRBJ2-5	TGTGCCAGTAGTATTGGGCAGGGTCGAGAGACCCAGTACTTC	CASSIGQGRETQYF
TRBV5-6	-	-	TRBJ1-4	TGTGCCAGCAGCCCCACCCGATCGGACGGCAGCACTTTT	CASSPTRSDGSTF
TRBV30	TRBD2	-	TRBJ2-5	TGTGCCTGGAGTTCTAGCGGGGGGTCAGAGACCCAGTACTTC	CAWSSSGGSETQYF
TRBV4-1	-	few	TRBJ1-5	TGCGCCAGCAGCCAAACGGCACAGGGAACGGGGCAGCCCCAGCATTTT	CASSQTAQGTGQPQHF
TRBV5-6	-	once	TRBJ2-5	TGTGCCAGCAGCTTGCGAACGGGAGAGACCCAGTACTTC	CASSLRTGETQYF
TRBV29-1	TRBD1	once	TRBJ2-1	TGCAGCGCCCCCCCCGGGACAGGGGATGAGCAGTTCTTC	CSAPPGTGDEQFF
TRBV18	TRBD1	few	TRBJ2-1	TGTGCCAGCTCACCACCATACGAAACGACAGGGGTATTCCACAATGAGCAGTTCTTC	CASSPPYETTGVFHNEQFF
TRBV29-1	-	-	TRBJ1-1	TGCAGCGTTGAAAAAAGGTTGAACACTGAAGCTTTCTTT	CSVEKRLNTEAFF
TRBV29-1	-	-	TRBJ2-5	TGCAGCGTTGAAGTTTCGGAGACCCAGTACTTC	CSVEVSETQYF
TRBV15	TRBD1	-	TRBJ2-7	TGTGCCACCAGCAGCGACCCCCGGACAGGGGGCGGAGAGCAGTACTTC	CATSSDPRTGGGEQYF
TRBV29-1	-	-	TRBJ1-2	TGCAGCGTTGAACCTACAGGGAGACCATTTAACTATGGCTACACCTTC	CSVEPTGRPFNYGYTF
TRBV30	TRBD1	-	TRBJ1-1	TGTGCCCGGATGACAGGGGCGAACACTGAAGCTTTCTTT	CARMTGANTEAFF
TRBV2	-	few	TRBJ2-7	TGTGCCAGCAGTGGGGTCAGAGGGGGCGAGCAGTACTTC	CASSGVRGGEQYF
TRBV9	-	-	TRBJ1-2	TGTGCCAGCAGCGTAGCGGCAGGGTCGGGTCTTGGCTACACCTTC	CASSVAAGSGLGYTF
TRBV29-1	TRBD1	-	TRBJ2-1	TGCAGCGCCCTCCCCGGGACAGGGGTCTATGAGCAGTTCTTC	CSALPGTGVYEQFF
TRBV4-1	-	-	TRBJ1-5	TGCGCCAGCAGCCAAGATCGTGGCAGGGGATTGACCAATCAGCCCCAGCATTTT	CASSQDRGRGLTNQPQHF
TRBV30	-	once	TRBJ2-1	TGTGCCCGCAGCCGGGGCGCGAGCTCCTACAATGAGCAGTTCTTC	CARSRGASSYNEQFF
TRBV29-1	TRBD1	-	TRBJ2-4	TGCAGCGTAGGGACAGGCAAAAACATTCAGTACTTC	CSVGTGKNIQYF
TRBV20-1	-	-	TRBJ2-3	TGCAGTGTAGTTTTAGATACGCAGTATTTT	CSVVLDTQYF
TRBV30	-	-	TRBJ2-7	TGTGCCTGGAACTACGAGCAGTACTTC	CAWNYEQYF
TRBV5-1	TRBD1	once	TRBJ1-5	TGCGCCAGCAGCTCCGGGACAGGGCAAAATCAGCCCCAGCATTTT	CASSSGTGQNQPQHF
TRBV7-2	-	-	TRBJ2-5	TGTGCCAGCAGCTTAGTGGGCGGGGCAGAGACCCAGTACTTC	CASSLVGGAETQYF
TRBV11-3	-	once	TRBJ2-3	TGTGCCAGCAGCTTAGTAGCTACGCAGTATTTT	CASSLVATQYF
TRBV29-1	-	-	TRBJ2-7	TGCAGCGTTGCTAGGAACTCCTACGAGCAGTACTTC	CSVARNSYEQYF
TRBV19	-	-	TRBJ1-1	TGTGCCAGTAGTATTTGGGGCCGAGCGAACACTGAAGCTTTCTTT	CASSIWGRANTEAFF
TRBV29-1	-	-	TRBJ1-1	TGCAGCGTAAGGCGGCAGGCAAGATTGGACACTGAAGCTTTCTTT	CSVRRQARLDTEAFF
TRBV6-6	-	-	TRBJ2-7	TGTGCCAGCAGCTCTCTTGCTGGGATACAGTACTTC	CASSSLAGIQYF
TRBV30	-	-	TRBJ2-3	TGTGCCTGGACCATCCGCACAGATACGCAGTATTTT	CAWTIRTDTQYF
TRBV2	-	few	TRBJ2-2	TGTGCCAGCAGTAAGGACGGCCGTGGTACCGGGGAGCTGTTTTTT	CASSKDGRGTGELFF
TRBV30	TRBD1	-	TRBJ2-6	TGTGCCAGGGACAGATCCCGCTCTGGGGCCAACGTCCTGACTTTC	CARDRSRSGANVLTF
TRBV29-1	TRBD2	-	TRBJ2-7	TGCAGCGTTGCTCCTAGCGGGGTATACGAGCAGTACTTC	CSVAPSGVYEQYF
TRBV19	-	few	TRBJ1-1	TGTGCCAGTAGTGATGGAGGGTATACTGAAGCTTTCTTT	CASSDGGYTEAFF
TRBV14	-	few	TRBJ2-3	TGTGCCAGCAGCCAAGACCGACTAAGGGCGAGTCGAACAGATACGCAGTATTTT	CASSQDRLRASRTDTQYF